This TCR beta chain was documented in a study of OX40 agonist ivuxolimab in advanced cancers. V was clipped by 0 bases and J by 4 bases, with 4 bases between them. The CDR3 is 12 amino acids. The germline V gene has CDR1 SGHDN and CDR2 FVKESK. This table comes from immunoSEQ multiplex PCR, and its TCRdb copy is limited to in-frame clones, with some not included. The table lists tens of thousands of clones, around 82% of them singletons. The source is an adult with an advanced solid tumor such as melanoma, head and neck, liver or kidney cancer. Sample: CD4+ or CD8+ T cells sorted from blood, taken in a trial of the OX40 agonist ivuxolimab. V gene TRBV14 combines with J gene TRBJ2-7; D uncertain. CDR3 region: CASSQDGYEQYF. DNA of the CDR3: TGTGCCAGCAGCCAAGATGGGTACGAGCAGTACTTC.